The next 29 T cell receptor beta chains were all read from a single sample in a study of T cell responses to AZD1222 COVID-19 vaccine. Only in-frame clones appear in the TCRdb table, and some are missing; sequencing was by immunoSEQ multiplex PCR. The table shows about 140,000 clones, with about 90% occurring only once. The source material was peripheral blood, sampled 28 days after the second dose of the MenACWY control vaccine. The receptors here all came from an adult who received the MenACWY meningococcal vaccine as a control.

This chain uses TRBV11-1 with TRBJ1-6; no clear D gene. The CDR3 length is 14 residues. V was trimmed by 2 bases and J by 3 bases, leaving 5 bases between them. Germline values: CDR1 SGHAT, CDR2 FQDESV (reference sequence). The CDR3 loop reads CASSLKNYNSPLHF. The CDR3 bases are TGTGCCAGCAGCTTAAAAAACTATAATTCACCCCTCCACTTT. The complete variable domain, with remaining parts taken from reference TRBV11-1 and TRBJ1-6, reads EAEVAQSPRYKITEKSQAVAFWCDPISGHATLYWYRQILGQGPELLVQFQDESVVDDSQLPKDRFSAERLKGVDSTLKIQPAELGDSAMYLCASSLKNYNSPLHFGNGTRLTVT.

V is TRBV7-9 and J is TRBJ1-1; D is ambiguous. The V and J ends lost 0 bases and 4 bases respectively, with 12 bases between them. Germline loops: CDR1 SEHNR, CDR2 FQNEAQ (reference sequence). CDR3 length equals 15 residues. DNA for the CDR3: TGTGCCAGCAGCTTAGCGGGCAGTTGGGGCACTGAAGCTTTCTTT. Amino acid sequence: CASSLAGSWGTEAFF.

The genes are TRBV28 and TRBJ1-4; 8 bases match TRBD1. The J segment lost 7 bases and the V segment lost 6 bases, leaving 10 bases of the junction unmatched. This CDR3 comprises 15 residues. Looked up from germline, CDR1 is MDHEN and CDR2 is SYDVKM. The CDR3 sequence: CASRPQGARSEKLFF. CDR3 DNA sequence: TGTGCCAGCAGACCCCAGGGGGCGCGATCTGAAAAACTGTTTTTT.

In its sample, this clone was seen once. The rearrangement joins TRBV7-8 to TRBJ1-5, with D hard to call. V was trimmed by 1 base and J by 0 bases, leaving 10 bases between them. Germline loops: CDR1 SGHVS, CDR2 FQNEAQ. The CDR3 consists of 16 residues. The CDR3 loop reads CASSLGAQNSNQPQHF. The CDR3, as DNA: TGTGCCAGCAGCTTAGGGGCTCAAAATAGCAATCAGCCCCAGCATTTT.

The chain is built from TRBV9 and TRBJ2-7, with D perhaps TRBD1 (5 bases). The CDR3 totals 14 residues. Trimming shortened V by 4 bases and J by 7 bases, and 18 bases separated the two germline ends. Germline-derived CDR1 and CDR2 are SGDLS and YYNGEE. DNA of the CDR3: TGTGCCAGCAGCTTAGGTCAGGGCGATGGGGAGCAGTACTTC. The encoded protein is CASSLGQGDGEQYF.

This clone was seen more than once but under ten times. The rearrangement joins TRBV19 to TRBJ2-7; 9 bases align to TRBD1. CDR3 size: 14 residues. Trimming removed 5 bases from V and 7 bases from J; junction bases left unmatched: 9. Germline V gives CDR1 LNHDA, CDR2 SQIVND (reference sequence). In nucleotides, the CDR3 is TGTGCCAGTAGTCCGGGACAGGGAAGTGGGGAGCAGTACTTC. As protein: CASSPGQGSGEQYF.

V gene TRBV28 combines with J gene TRBJ2-1; no definite D call. Germline CDR1 and CDR2: MDHEN and SYDVKM. CDR3 length equals 13 residues. The CDR3 spells CATNSLPYNEQFF. CDR3 DNA sequence: TGTGCAACCAACAGCCTACCCTACAATGAGCAGTTCTTC.

The chain combines TRBV2 with TRBJ1-2, with D possibly matching TRBD1 (5 bases). Germline V gene sequence: CDR1 SNHLY, CDR2 FYNNEI. Trimming left V 8 bases short and J 4 bases short, with 23 bases between. There are 16 residues in the CDR3. In DNA form, the CDR3 reads TGTGCCAGCGAAGCGAGGGTAGGGGCGCTAGTCTATGGCTACACCTTC. It translates to CASEARVGALVYGYTF.

The chain is built from TRBV5-1 and TRBJ1-1; no clear D gene. Trimming pared 3 bases from V and 2 bases from J, leaving 11 bases between. Germline CDR1 reads SGHRS; CDR2 reads YFSETQ. The CDR3 consists of 14 residues. The CDR3 spells CASSSHGPNTEAFF. CDR3 nucleotide sequence: TGCGCCAGCAGCTCACATGGGCCTAACACTGAAGCTTTCTTT.

The rearrangement joins TRBV6-5 to TRBJ2-7, with D possibly TRBD1 on 6 matching bases. Trimming cost V 5 bases and J 0 bases, with 14 bases left between them. The CDR3 has 15 residues. The germline V gene has CDR1 MNHEY and CDR2 SVGAGI. The CDR3 spells CASSTPGHNSYEQYF. CDR3 bases: TGTGCCAGCAGTACCCCGGGACACAACTCCTACGAGCAGTACTTC.

V and J are TRBV5-1 and TRBJ2-1, with 8 nucleotides matching TRBD2. This CDR3 region has 14 residues. Germline lookup yields CDR1 SGHRS and CDR2 YFSETQ. V dropped 4 bases and J dropped 7; count of bases not matched to a gene: 7. This CDR3 reads CASSPGGGMNEQFF. The CDR3 DNA is TGCGCCAGCAGCCCGGGCGGGGGGATGAATGAGCAGTTCTTC.

The V gene is TRBV11-2, the J gene TRBJ2-5; the D is unclear. CDR1 and CDR2 (germline): SGHAT, FQNNGV. This CDR3 contains 14 residues. The V end was cut by 1 base, the J end by 1 base, with 7 bases between. The CDR3 protein is CASSLVSSQETQYF. For the CDR3, the DNA is TGTGCCAGCAGCTTAGTCTCGAGCCAAGAGACCCAGTACTTC. Filled out from reference TRBV11-2 and TRBJ2-5, the complete variable domain reads EAGVAQSPRYKIIEKRQSVAFWCNPISGHATLYWYQQILGQGPKLLIQFQNNGVVDDSQLPKDRFSAERLKGVDSTLKIQPAKLEDSAVYLCASSLVSSQETQYFGPGTRLLVL.

This clone was detected once. The chain carries TRBV7-2 and TRBJ2-7; 7 nucleotides agree with TRBD1. Trimming at V came to 2 bases and at J to 1 base, leaving 5 bases not matched to a gene. This CDR3 has 15 residues. The germline V gene encodes CDR1 SGHTA and CDR2 FQGNSA. CDR3 nucleotides: TGTGCCAGCAGCTTAAGGACAGGAGATTCCTACGAGCAGTACTTC. Its protein product is CASSLRTGDSYEQYF.

This chain links TRBV6-4 with TRBJ1-5; tentatively, D is TRBD1 (5 bases). Germline V gives CDR1 MRHNA, CDR2 SNTAGT. V lost 3 bases and J lost 0, with 6 bases in between. The CDR3 sequence is 14 residues long. This chain's CDR3 is CASSDGGSNQPQHF. The CDR3 bases are TGTGCCAGCAGTGATGGGGGTAGCAATCAGCCCCAGCATTTT.

The chain is built from TRBV12-5 and TRBJ1-6; the D gene is possibly TRBD1 (5 bases). The CDR3 contains 14 residues. Germline V lookup: CDR1 LGHNT, CDR2 FRNRAP. V lost 7 bases and J 14 bases, leaving 21 bases between the germline ends. The CDR3 DNA is TGTGCTAGTGCGAACGGGGGAGGGGTATTAGCCCTCCACTTT. It translates to CASANGGGVLALHF. The full variable domain, its missing parts supplied by reference TRBV12-5 and TRBJ1-6, is DARVTQTPRHKVTEMGQEVTMRCQPILGHNTVFWYRQTMMQGLELLAYFRNRAPLDDSGMPKDRFSAEMPDATLATLKIQPSEPRDSAVYFCASANGGGVLALHFGNGTRLTVT.

The chain uses TRBV28 and TRBJ1-5, with D possibly TRBD1 on 6 matching bases. Trimming stripped 6 bases from V and 6 bases from J, with 18 bases between. The CDR3 consists of 15 residues. Germline V CDR1 and CDR2: MDHEN, SYDVKM. CDR3 nucleotides: TGTGCCAGCAGCGACCAGGGGTCGTATGTTCAGCCCCAGCATTTT. Amino acid sequence: CASSDQGSYVQPQHF.

The chain is built from TRBV29-1 and TRBJ2-1, with D perhaps being TRBD1 or TRBD2 (5 bases each). The CDR3 has 16 amino acids. The germline V gene encodes CDR1 SQVTM and CDR2 ANQGSEA. V lost 3 bases to trimming and J lost 3 bases, with 18 bases between them. The CDR3 coding sequence is TGCAGCGTTGACGAGGGTCCCAATGGGGGCTACAATGAGCAGTTCTTC. Protein: CSVDEGPNGGYNEQFF.

This clone was observed a single time. The chain has TRBV12-3 or TRBV12-4 and TRBJ2-1; 7 nucleotides align to TRBD1. V gave up 1 base and J gave up 7 bases; unmatched junction bases: 1. The CDR3 consists of 13 residues. The CDR3 DNA reads TGTGCCAGCAGTTTAGGGGGACAGAATGAGCAGTTCTTC. This codes for CASSLGGQNEQFF.

The gene calls are TRBV3-1 (or the pseudogene TRBV3-2) and TRBJ2-7, with 8 bases that match TRBD1. Per germline, CDR1 LGHDT and CDR2 YNNKEL (reference sequence). This CDR3 region has 17 residues. The ends lost 0 bases at V and 6 bases at J; junction bases unmatched: 13. CDR3 in DNA: TGTGCCAGCAGCCAAGATTTGTTGGTCCAGGGGGCGTTCGAGCAGTACTTC. Amino acids: CASSQDLLVQGAFEQYF.

V and J are TRBV7-3 and TRBJ2-7, with TRBD1 matching over 7 bases. CDR1 and CDR2 from the germline V gene are SGHTA and FQGTGA. The CDR3 loop spans 14 amino acids. The V segment lost 5 bases and the J segment 0 bases; nucleotides outside the gene matches: 4. The CDR3 DNA sequence: TGTGCCAGCAGCGAGACAGGGAACTCCTACGAGCAGTACTTC. It encodes CASSETGNSYEQYF. The full variable domain, completed using reference TRBV7-3 and TRBJ2-7, is GAGVSQTPSNKVTEKGKYVELRCDPISGHTALYWYRQSLGQGPEFLIYFQGTGAADDSGLPNDRFFAVRPEGSVSTLKIQRTERGDSAVYLCASSETGNSYEQYFGPGTRLTVT.

The chain joins TRBV29-1 to TRBJ2-5; possibly TRBD1 for D (6 bases). This CDR3 comprises 12 residues. Per the germline V gene, CDR1 is SQVTM and CDR2 is ANQGSEA. V lost 7 bases to trimming and J lost 5 bases, with 14 bases between them. CDR3 region: CSGRGGQETQYF. Written as DNA, the CDR3 is TGCAGCGGCCGTGGGGGCCAGGAGACCCAGTACTTC.

The chain joins TRBV10-2 to TRBJ2-7; 7 bases agree with TRBD2. V shed 4 bases and J 2 bases; nucleotides not matched to a gene: 8. CDR3 length equals 15 residues. CDR1 and CDR2 from the germline V gene are WSHSY and SAAADI. The CDR3 region is CASSVAPGGTYEQYF. The DNA of the CDR3 is TGCGCCAGCAGTGTTGCCCCCGGGGGGACCTACGAGCAGTACTTC.

J is TRBJ2-5 and V is TRBV4-1, with D possibly called TRBD1 or TRBD2 (6 bases each). Trimming stripped 0 bases from V and 1 base from J, with 12 bases between. The CDR3 sequence is 16 residues long. CDR1 is MGHRA and CDR2 is YSYEKL in the germline V gene. CDR3 coding DNA: TGCGCCAGCAGCCAAGAAGTACCGGGGGCCCAAGAGACCCAGTACTTC. Protein sequence: CASSQEVPGAQETQYF.

V gene TRBV29-1 combines with J gene TRBJ1-2; D unresolved. CDR3 length: 13 residues. Trimming removed 3 bases from V and 4 bases from J, with 12 bases in between. Germline V gene sequence: CDR1 SQVTM, CDR2 ANQGSEA. The CDR3 is CSVDDGRGYGYTF. In DNA, the CDR3 is TGCAGCGTTGACGACGGTCGTGGCTATGGCTACACCTTC.

For this clone: This CDR3 is also generated by other DNA sequences in the sample. V is TRBV9 and J is TRBJ2-2, with D hard to call. The germline V and J ends were trimmed by 0 bases and 4 bases, with 4 bases remaining between them. Germline V lookup: CDR1 SGDLS, CDR2 YYNGEE. This CDR3 has 13 residues. The CDR3 DNA is TGTGCCAGCAGCGTAGTGGGCACCGGGGAGCTGTTTTTT. Its protein is CASSVVGTGELFF.

The rearrangement links TRBV9 to TRBJ2-7, with TRBD1 as a possible D gene (6 bases). Germline V gene lookup returns CDR1 SGDLS and CDR2 YYNGEE. The V end lost 0 bases, the J end lost 6 bases, and 19 bases lay between the germline ends. This CDR3 has 16 residues. CDR3 sequence: CASSVGSGVVASEQYF. DNA of the CDR3: TGTGCCAGCAGCGTAGGTTCAGGGGTAGTAGCGTCCGAGCAGTACTTC.

This chain joins TRBV21-1 and TRBJ2-1; the table assigns TRBD2, which was not confirmed against the DNA. TRBV21-1 is assigned pseudogene status. The length of the CDR3 is 13 residues. This CDR3 is CASSVRGRHEQFF. The CDR3 DNA is TGTGCCAGTTCGGTACGGGGGAGGCATGAGCAGTTCTTC.

This chain uses TRBV12-3 or TRBV12-4 with TRBJ2-5; 7 positions match TRBD2. The CDR3 runs to 13 residues. V trimming: 10 bases; J trimming: 1 base; junction bases outside the gene matches: 6. DNA for the CDR3: TGTGCCATCCGCGGGGGTGTCCAAGAGACCCAGTACTTC. It codes for CAIRGGVQETQYF.

The chain combines TRBV19 with TRBJ2-1; 14 positions agree with TRBD2. The CDR3 sequence is 19 residues long. J lost 3 bases, V lost 3 bases, and 10 bases had no gene match. Germline CDR1 and CDR2: LNHDA and SQIVND (reference sequence). The CDR3 region is CASSMDPGTSGSIYNEQFF. Here the CDR3 DNA reads TGTGCCAGTAGTATGGATCCCGGGACTAGCGGGAGCATCTACAATGAGCAGTTCTTC.